Each of the 16 T cell receptor beta chains below was sequenced from the same sample in a study of T cells in Graves' hyperthyroidism and ophthalmopathy (dated by TCRdb to about 2019). Libraries were prepared through multiplex PCR. TCRdb lists the instrument as Illumina HiSeq 2000. TCR beta CDR3 regions were amplified from RNA transcripts. A first-round RT-PCR of the TCR CDR3 used the HTBI primer set with the Qiagen OneStep RT-PCR kit. TCRdb handled the public reads itself, with Q25 trimming in fastp and clone calling in MiXCR, and kept productive beta chains. Entries are consolidated by CDR3 protein sequence, retaining the most common genes and DNA. The sample table holds roughly 290,000 distinct CDR3 sequences, of which over 15% were seen once. The leading ten clones occupy around 57% of the sample. The specimen sequenced was blood. The receptors stem from a woman between 55 and 75 years old with Graves' ophthalmopathy.

This clonotype has a count of ten or more. The CDR3 loop is CASSLDWTSGNEQFF. For the CDR3, the DNA is TGTGCCAGCAGCTTAGATTGGACTAGCGGTAATGAGCAGTTCTTC. The chain couples TRBV11-2 to TRBJ2-1; 10 bases are shared with TRBD2. Germline-derived CDR1 and CDR2 are SGHAT and FQNNGV. CDR3 length: 15 amino acids. The ends lost 0 bases at V and 7 bases at J; junction bases unmatched: 3. The variable domain in full, with the rest retrieved from reference TRBV11-2 and TRBJ2-1, is EAGVAQSPRYKIIEKRQSVAFWCNPISGHATLYWYQQILGQGPKLLIQFQNNGVVDDSQLPKDRFSAERLKGVDSTLKIQPAKLEDSAVYLCASSLDWTSGNEQFFGPGTRLTVL.

For this clonotype: It may be a read error: a sequence one base away is much more abundant. The CDR3 coding sequence is TGTGTCAGCAGCGCGGTTGCCGGGGAGCTGTTTTTT. Amino acids: CVSSAVAGELFF. This chain uses TRBV5-6 with TRBJ2-2; D ambiguous. Germline CDR1 is SGHDT and CDR2 is YYEEEE. This CDR3 region has 12 residues.

The chain joins TRBV20-1 to TRBJ2-1, with 10 bases matching TRBD1. V was pared by 6 bases and J by 7 bases, with 12 bases of the junction left unmatched. This CDR3 spans 15 amino acids. CDR1 DFQATT and CDR2 SNEGSKA come from the germline V gene (reference sequence). The CDR3 nucleotides read TGCAGTGCCCCTGAACCGGGACAGGGGATGAATGAGCAGTTCTTC. Protein product: CSAPEPGQGMNEQFF.

This clonotype was recorded a few times. The rearrangement joins TRBV5-8 to TRBJ1-1, with 7 bases aligning to TRBD1. The germline gives CDR1 SGHTS, CDR2 YDEGEE. This CDR3 is 13 amino acids long. Losses at the gene ends were 2 bases for V and 7 bases for J; bases not matched to a gene: 5. The DNA of the CDR3 is TGTGCCAGCAGCTTTGACAGGGCCGGTGAAGCTTTCTTT. It translates to CASSFDRAGEAFF.

The sample holds many counts of this clonotype. The rearrangement joins TRBV20-1 to TRBJ1-1; TRBD1 matches at 7 bases. V shed 1 base and J 1 base; nucleotides not matched to a gene: 6. Germline V CDR1 and CDR2: DFQATT, SNEGSKA (reference sequence). This CDR3 has 15 residues. CDR3 in DNA: TGCAGTGCTAGAGCCGGTAACAGGGGGAACACTGAAGCTTTCTTT. This sequence encodes CSARAGNRGNTEAFF.

This clonotype was counted ten times or more. The gene calls are TRBV6-1 and TRBJ1-1, with a possible D match to TRBD1 (5 bases). CDR3 length equals 15 residues. Trimming cost V 1 base and J 0 bases, with 9 bases left between them. From germline, CDR1 is MNHNS and CDR2 SASEGT. The CDR3 loop is CASSEVGGLNTEAFF. The CDR3 bases are TGTGCCAGCAGTGAAGTCGGGGGATTGAACACTGAAGCTTTCTTT.

This clonotype was recorded at least ten times. The chain has TRBV27 and TRBJ1-5, with a tentative D call TRBD1 (6 bases). The CDR3 runs 14 residues. Trimming took 3 bases from V and 5 from J, leaving 11 bases between them. Looked up from germline, CDR1 is MNHEY and CDR2 is SMNVEV (reference sequence). The CDR3: CASSFRGGDQPQHF. As DNA, the CDR3 is TGTGCCAGCAGTTTCAGGGGTGGAGATCAGCCCCAGCATTTT.

This clonotype turned up a few times. With a much larger clone just one base away, this may be a read error. The rearrangement uses TRBV11-2 and TRBJ2-1, with D unclear. This CDR3 comprises 10 residues. Germline CDR1 and CDR2: SGHAT and FQNNGV. DNA of the CDR3: TGTACCAGCAGTGTGAATGAGCAGTTCTTC. This encodes CTSSVNEQFF.

This clonotype was recorded at least ten times. Here the CDR3 DNA reads TGTGCCAGCAGCTCACCTAACGGAGGCTACACCTTC. Protein sequence: CASSSPNGGYTF. The chain couples TRBV7-2 to TRBJ1-2; D remains unclear. Germline V CDR1 and CDR2: SGHTA, FQGNSA. The CDR3 runs 12 residues. V lost 4 bases to trimming and J lost 8 bases, with 11 bases between them.

Note on this clonotype: A much larger clone lies a single base off, so this may be a read error. The CDR3 loop is CTSNEVSGNIQYF. In DNA form, the CDR3 reads TGTACCAGCAATGAAGTTTCGGGAAACATTCAGTACTTC. The rearrangement joins TRBV28 to TRBJ2-4; no firm D call. The germline V gene has CDR1 MDHEN and CDR2 SYDVKM. The CDR3 totals 13 residues.

As concerns this clonotype: This sequence may be a read error, since a much larger clone differs from it by one base. The V and J genes are TRBV27 and TRBJ1-5; D gene uncertain. The CDR3 is 17 residues long. The germline V gene has CDR1 MNHEY and CDR2 SMNVEV (reference sequence). CDR3 coding DNA: TGTGCCAGCAGTAGGAAGTTCACCTCGTCTAGCAGTCAGCCCCAGCATTTT. Amino acids: CASSRKFTSSSSQPQHF.

The chain links TRBV7-9 to TRBJ1-4; no definite D call. CDR1 and CDR2 from the germline V gene are SEHNR and FQNEAQ (reference sequence). This CDR3 has 15 amino acids. Deletions cut 6 bases from V and 12 bases from J, with 23 bases between. CDR3 DNA sequence: TGTGCCAGCAGACCCCTGGACCGACCTCTTTGGGAACTGTTTTTT. Protein: CASRPLDRPLWELFF. Drawing the rest from reference TRBV7-9 and TRBJ1-4, the complete variable domain is DTGVSQNPRHKITKRGQNVTFRCDPISEHNRLYWYRQTLGQGPEFLTYFQNEAQLEKSRLLSDRFSAERPKGSFSTLEIQRTEQGDSAMYLCASRPLDRPLWELFFGSGTQLSVL.

This clonotype came up many times. CDR3 DNA sequence: TGTGCCAGCAGCTTAAACCGGGGTACGAGCTCCTACAATGAGCAGTTCTTC. Residues: CASSLNRGTSSYNEQFF. The chain links TRBV11-2 to TRBJ2-1; D possibly corresponds to TRBD2 (5 bases). Germline V gene sequence: CDR1 SGHAT, CDR2 FQNNGV. V was pared by 2 bases and J by 0 bases, with 14 bases between. The CDR3 has 17 amino acids.

In DNA, the CDR3 is TGCGCCAGCAGAAACGCAGAAGATGGCTACACCTTC. Translated: CASRNAEDGYTF. The V and J genes are TRBV5-1 and TRBJ1-2; D not resolved. The CDR3 length is 12 residues. Trimming cost V 5 bases and J 6 bases, with 11 bases left between them. Per germline, CDR1 SGHRS and CDR2 YFSETQ. Based on the CDR3 plus reference TRBV5-1 and TRBJ1-2, the full variable domain is KAGVTQTPRYLIKTRGQQVTLSCSPISGHRSVSWYQQTPGQGLQFLFEYFSETQRNKGNFPGRFSGRQFSNSRSEMNVSTLELGDSALYLCASRNAEDGYTFGSGTRLTVV.

This clonotype came up a few times. The V call is TRBV4-2, the J call TRBJ2-3; perhaps TRBD2 as D (6 bases). Per the germline V gene, CDR1 is LGHNA and CDR2 is YNFKEQ. V was pared by 1 base and J by 7 bases, with 21 bases between. This CDR3 comprises 17 residues. The DNA for the CDR3 is TGTGCCAGCAGCCAAGCTTATTACGTAACTAGCCGGAATACGCAGTATTTT. This translates into CASSQAYYVTSRNTQYF.

This chain joins TRBV20-1 and TRBJ2-1; 11 nucleotides line up with TRBD1. Germline CDR1 and CDR2: DFQATT and SNEGSKA (reference sequence). V dropped 6 bases and J dropped 7; count of bases not matched to a gene: 11. The CDR3 length is 15 residues. The CDR3 DNA follows: TGCAGTGCGAAAGCGCTTGGACAGGGGGCGAATGAGCAGTTCTTC. It is translated as CSAKALGQGANEQFF.